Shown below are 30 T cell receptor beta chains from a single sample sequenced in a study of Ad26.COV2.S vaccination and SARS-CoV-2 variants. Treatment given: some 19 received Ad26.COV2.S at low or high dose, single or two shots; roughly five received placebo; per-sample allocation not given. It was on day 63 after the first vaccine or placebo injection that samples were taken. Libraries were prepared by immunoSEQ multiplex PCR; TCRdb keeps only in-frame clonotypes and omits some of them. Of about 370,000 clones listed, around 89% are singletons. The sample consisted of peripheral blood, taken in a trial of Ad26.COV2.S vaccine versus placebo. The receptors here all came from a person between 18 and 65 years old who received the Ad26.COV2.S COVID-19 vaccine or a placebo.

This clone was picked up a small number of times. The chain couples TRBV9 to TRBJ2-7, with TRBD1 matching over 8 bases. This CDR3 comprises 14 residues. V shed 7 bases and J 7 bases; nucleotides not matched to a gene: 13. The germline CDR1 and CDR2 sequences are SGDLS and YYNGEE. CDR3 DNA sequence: TGTGCCAGCGCTACGGGGCAGGGGGCTAGAGAGCAGTACTTC. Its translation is CASATGQGAREQYF.

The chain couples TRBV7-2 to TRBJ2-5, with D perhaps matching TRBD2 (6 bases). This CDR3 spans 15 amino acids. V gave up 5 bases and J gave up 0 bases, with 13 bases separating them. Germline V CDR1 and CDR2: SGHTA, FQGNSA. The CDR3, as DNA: TGTGCCAGCAGCCACCGGGGAGGCAACCAAGAGACCCAGTACTTC. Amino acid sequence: CASSHRGGNQETQYF.

The CDR3: CASSFRRVATGELFF. The CDR3 DNA follows: TGCGCCAGCAGCTTTAGGCGGGTTGCCACCGGGGAGCTGTTTTTT. The rearrangement uses TRBV5-1 and TRBJ2-2, with D possibly TRBD2 on 5 matching bases. V dropped 2 bases and J dropped 4 bases, with 12 bases sitting between them. CDR1 SGHRS and CDR2 YFSETQ come from the germline V gene. This CDR3 has 15 amino acids.

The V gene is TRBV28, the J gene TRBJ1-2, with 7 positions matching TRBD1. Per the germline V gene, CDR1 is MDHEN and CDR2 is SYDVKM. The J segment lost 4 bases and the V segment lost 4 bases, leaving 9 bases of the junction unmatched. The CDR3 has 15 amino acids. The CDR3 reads CASSSSRQGAYGYTF. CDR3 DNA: TGTGCCAGCAGTTCGTCCAGACAGGGAGCCTATGGCTACACCTTC.

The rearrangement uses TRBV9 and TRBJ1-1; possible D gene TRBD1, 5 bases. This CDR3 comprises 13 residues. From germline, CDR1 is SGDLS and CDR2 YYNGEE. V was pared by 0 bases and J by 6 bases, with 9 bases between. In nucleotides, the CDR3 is TGTGCCAGCAGCGTAGCAGGGTACGCTGAAGCTTTCTTT. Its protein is CASSVAGYAEAFF.

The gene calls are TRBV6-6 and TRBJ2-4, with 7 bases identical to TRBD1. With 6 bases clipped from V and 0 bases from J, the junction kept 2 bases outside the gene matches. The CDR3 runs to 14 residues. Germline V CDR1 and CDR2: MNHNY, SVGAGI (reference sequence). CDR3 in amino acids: CASRQGIAKNIQYF. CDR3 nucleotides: TGTGCCAGCAGACAGGGGATAGCCAAAAACATTCAGTACTTC.

CDR3 amino acids: CASSPSSSENEQFF. CDR3 DNA: TGTGCCAGCTCACCGTCTAGCTCTGAAAATGAGCAGTTCTTC. The genes are TRBV18 and TRBJ2-1, with TRBD2 as a possible D gene (5 bases). The CDR3 extends over 14 amino acids. Trimming left V 3 bases short and J 7 bases short, with 13 bases between. Germline lookup yields CDR1 KGHSH and CDR2 LQKENI.

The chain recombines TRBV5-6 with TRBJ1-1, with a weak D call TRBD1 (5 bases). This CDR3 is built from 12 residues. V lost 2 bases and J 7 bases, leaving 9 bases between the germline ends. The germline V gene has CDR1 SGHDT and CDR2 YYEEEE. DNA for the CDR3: TGTGCCAGCAGCTTACGGGGCTTTGAAGCTTTCTTT. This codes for CASSLRGFEAFF.

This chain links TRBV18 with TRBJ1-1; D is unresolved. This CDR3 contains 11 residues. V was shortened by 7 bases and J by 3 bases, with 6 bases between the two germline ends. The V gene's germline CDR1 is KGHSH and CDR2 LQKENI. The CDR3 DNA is TGTGCCAGCTGGGGAGACACTGAAGCTTTCTTT. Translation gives CASWGDTEAFF.

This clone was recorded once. The CDR3: CASTPGGRLADEQFF. CDR3 sequence (DNA): TGTGCCAGCACCCCTGGGGGGCGACTTGCCGATGAGCAGTTCTTC. This sequence joins TRBV28 and TRBJ2-1; D could derive from TRBD1 or TRBD2 (6 bases each). This CDR3 has 15 amino acids. Germline-derived CDR1 and CDR2 are MDHEN and SYDVKM. Trimming took off 7 bases at V and 8 bases at J, with 21 bases between the two ends.

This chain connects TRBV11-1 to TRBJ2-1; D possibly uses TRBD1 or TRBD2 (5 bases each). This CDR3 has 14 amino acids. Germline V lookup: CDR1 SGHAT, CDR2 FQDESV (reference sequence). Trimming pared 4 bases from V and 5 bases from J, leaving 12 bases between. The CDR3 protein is CASSSTGTNNEQFF. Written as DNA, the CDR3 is TGTGCCAGCAGCTCGACCGGGACCAACAATGAGCAGTTCTTC.

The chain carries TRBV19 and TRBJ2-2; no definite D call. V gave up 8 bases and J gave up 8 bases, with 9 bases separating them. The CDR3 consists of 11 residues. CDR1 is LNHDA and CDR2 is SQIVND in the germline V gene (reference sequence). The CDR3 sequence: CASATPGELFF. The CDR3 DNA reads TGTGCCAGTGCCACCCCGGGGGAGCTGTTTTTT.

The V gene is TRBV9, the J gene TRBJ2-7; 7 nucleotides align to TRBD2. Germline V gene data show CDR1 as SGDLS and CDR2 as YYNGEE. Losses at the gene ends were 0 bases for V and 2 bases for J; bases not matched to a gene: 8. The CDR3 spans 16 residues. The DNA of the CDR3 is TGTGCCAGCAGCGTAGGAGACGCGGGAGCTACCTACGAGCAGTACTTC. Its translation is CASSVGDAGATYEQYF.

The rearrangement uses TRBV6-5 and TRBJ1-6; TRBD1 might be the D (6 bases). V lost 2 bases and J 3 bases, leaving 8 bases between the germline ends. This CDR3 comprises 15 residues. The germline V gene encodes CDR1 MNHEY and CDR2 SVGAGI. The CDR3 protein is CASSYMTGYNSPLHF. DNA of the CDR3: TGTGCCAGCAGTTACATGACAGGCTATAATTCACCCCTCCACTTT.

DNA of the CDR3: TGTGCCAGCAGTTTCCGGACAGTCGGCGAGCAGTACTTC. Protein: CASSFRTVGEQYF. This chain uses TRBV12-3 or TRBV12-4 with TRBJ2-7; D is perhaps TRBD1 (6 bases). V dropped 3 bases and J dropped 6 bases, with 12 bases sitting between them. The CDR3 sequence is 13 residues long.

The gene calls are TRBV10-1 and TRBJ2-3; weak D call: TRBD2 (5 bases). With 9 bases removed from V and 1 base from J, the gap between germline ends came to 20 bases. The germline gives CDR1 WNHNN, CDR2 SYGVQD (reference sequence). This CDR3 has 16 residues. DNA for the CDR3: TGCGCCAGACCCCATGAGCGGCAGAGGGGCACAGATACGCAGTATTTT. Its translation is CARPHERQRGTDTQYF.

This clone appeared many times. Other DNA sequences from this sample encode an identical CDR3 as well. CDR3 in amino acids: CASSLSGGSSYNEQFF. The CDR3 DNA sequence: TGTGCCAGCAGTCTCTCAGGGGGAAGCTCCTACAATGAGCAGTTCTTC. The chain has TRBV6-2 or TRBV6-3 and TRBJ2-1; 7 bases line up with TRBD1. Germline V gives CDR1 MNHEY, CDR2 SVGEGT. The CDR3 has 16 amino acids. The V segment lost 5 bases and the J segment 0 bases; nucleotides outside the gene matches: 7.

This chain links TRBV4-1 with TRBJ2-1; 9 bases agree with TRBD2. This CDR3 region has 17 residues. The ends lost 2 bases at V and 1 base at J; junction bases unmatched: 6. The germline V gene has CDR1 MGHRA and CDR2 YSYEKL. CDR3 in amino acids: CASSQHIAGVSYNEQFF. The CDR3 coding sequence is TGCGCCAGCAGCCAACATATAGCGGGAGTGTCCTACAATGAGCAGTTCTTC.

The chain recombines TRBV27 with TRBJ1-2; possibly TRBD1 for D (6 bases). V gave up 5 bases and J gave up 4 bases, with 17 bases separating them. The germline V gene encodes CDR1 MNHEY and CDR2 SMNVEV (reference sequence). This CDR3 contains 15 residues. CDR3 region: CASSATRDNRYGYTF. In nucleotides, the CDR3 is TGTGCCAGCAGTGCAACCCGGGACAACCGCTATGGCTACACCTTC.

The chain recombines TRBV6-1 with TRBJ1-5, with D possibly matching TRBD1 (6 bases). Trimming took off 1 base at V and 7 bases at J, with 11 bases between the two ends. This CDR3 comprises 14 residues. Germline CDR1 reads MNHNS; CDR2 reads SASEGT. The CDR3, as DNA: TGTGCCAGCAGTGAAGTGGGGGGCCAACAGCCCCAGCATTTT. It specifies CASSEVGGQQPQHF.

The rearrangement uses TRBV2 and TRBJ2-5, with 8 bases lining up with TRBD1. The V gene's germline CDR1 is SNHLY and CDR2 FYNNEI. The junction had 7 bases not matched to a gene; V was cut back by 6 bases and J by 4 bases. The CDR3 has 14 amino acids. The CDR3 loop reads CASRVGQGGETQYF. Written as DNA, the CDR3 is TGTGCCAGCAGGGTAGGACAGGGCGGAGAGACCCAGTACTTC.

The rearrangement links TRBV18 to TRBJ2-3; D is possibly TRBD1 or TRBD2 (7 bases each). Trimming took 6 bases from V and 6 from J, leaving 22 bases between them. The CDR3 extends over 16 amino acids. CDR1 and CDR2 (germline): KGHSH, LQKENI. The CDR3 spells CASSPRGGSLSDTQYF. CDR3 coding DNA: TGTGCCAGCTCGCCCAGGGGGGGGAGCCTTTCGGATACGCAGTATTTT. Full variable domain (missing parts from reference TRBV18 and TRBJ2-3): NAGVMQNPRHLVRRRGQEARLRCSPMKGHSHVYWYRQLPEEGLKFMVYLQKENIIDESGMPKERFSAEFPKEGPSILRIQQVVRGDSAAYFCASSPRGGSLSDTQYFGPGTRLTVL.

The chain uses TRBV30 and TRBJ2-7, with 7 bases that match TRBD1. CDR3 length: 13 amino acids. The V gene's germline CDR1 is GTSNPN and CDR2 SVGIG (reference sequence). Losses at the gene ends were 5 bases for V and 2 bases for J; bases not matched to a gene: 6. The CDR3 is CAWAPGQTYEQYF. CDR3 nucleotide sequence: TGTGCCTGGGCCCCGGGACAGACCTACGAGCAGTACTTC.

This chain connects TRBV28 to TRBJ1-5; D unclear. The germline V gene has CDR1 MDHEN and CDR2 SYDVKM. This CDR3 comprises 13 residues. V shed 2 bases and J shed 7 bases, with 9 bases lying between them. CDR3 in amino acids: CASSLGDIQPQHF. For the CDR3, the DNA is TGTGCCAGCAGTTTAGGGGATATCCAGCCCCAGCATTTT.

The CDR3 bases are TGTGCCAGCAGTTACGCGGGGCACGAGAACACTGAAGCTTTCTTT. Its translation: CASSYAGHENTEAFF. The chain links TRBV6-5 to TRBJ1-1; tentatively, D is TRBD1 (5 bases). CDR3 size: 15 residues. Germline lookup yields CDR1 MNHEY and CDR2 SVGAGI. Deletions cut 2 bases from V and 1 base from J, with 11 bases between.

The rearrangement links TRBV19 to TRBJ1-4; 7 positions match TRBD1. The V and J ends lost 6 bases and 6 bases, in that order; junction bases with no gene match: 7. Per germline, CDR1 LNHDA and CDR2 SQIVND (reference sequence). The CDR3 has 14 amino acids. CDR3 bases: TGTGCCAGTAGACCGACAGGGCCCGATGAAAAACTGTTTTTT. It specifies CASRPTGPDEKLFF.

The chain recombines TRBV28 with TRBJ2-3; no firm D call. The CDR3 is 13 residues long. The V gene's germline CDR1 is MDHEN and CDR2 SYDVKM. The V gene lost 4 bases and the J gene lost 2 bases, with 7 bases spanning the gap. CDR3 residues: CASSSPVTDTQYF. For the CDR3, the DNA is TGTGCCAGCAGTTCCCCGGTCACAGATACGCAGTATTTT.

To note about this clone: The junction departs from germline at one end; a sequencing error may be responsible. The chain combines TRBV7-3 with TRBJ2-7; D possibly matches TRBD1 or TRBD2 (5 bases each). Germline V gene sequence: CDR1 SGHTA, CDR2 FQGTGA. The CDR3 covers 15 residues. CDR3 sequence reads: CASSLKGRGDSEQYF. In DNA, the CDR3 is TGTGCCAGCAGTTTAAAAGGGAGAGGGGATTCCGAGCAGTACTTC.

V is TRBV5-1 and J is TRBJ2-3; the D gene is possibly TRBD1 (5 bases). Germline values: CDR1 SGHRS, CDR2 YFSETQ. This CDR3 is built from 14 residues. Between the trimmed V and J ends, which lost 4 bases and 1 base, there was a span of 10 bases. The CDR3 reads CASSRLTGTDTQYF. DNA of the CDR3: TGCGCCAGCAGCAGGTTGACAGGCACAGATACGCAGTATTTT.

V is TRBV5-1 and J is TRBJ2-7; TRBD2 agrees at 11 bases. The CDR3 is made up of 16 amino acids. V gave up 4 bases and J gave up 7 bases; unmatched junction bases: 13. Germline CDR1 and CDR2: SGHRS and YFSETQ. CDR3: CASSIDVAGGLVEQYF. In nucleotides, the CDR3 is TGCGCCAGCAGCATCGATGTAGCGGGAGGGCTGGTGGAGCAGTACTTC.